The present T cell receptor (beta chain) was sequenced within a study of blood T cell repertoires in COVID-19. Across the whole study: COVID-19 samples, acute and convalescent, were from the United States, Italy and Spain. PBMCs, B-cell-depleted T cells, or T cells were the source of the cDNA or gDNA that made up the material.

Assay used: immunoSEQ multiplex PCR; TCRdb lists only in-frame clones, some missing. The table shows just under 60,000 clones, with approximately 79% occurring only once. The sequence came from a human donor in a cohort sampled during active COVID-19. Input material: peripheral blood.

In DNA, the CDR3 is TGTGCCAGCAGTTTCCTCGCAGGGACTAGCGGATTCGGGTACGAGCAGTACTTC. This gives the protein CASSFLAGTSGFGYEQYF. This chain links TRBV7-2 with TRBJ2-7; 11 bases are a match to TRBD2. CDR3 size: 18 residues. V dropped 6 bases and J dropped 4; count of bases not matched to a gene: 17. Germline loops: CDR1 SGHTA, CDR2 FQGNSA.